These 15 T cell receptor beta chains originate from one sample sequenced in a study of T cell repertoires in cytomegalovirus infection. TCRdb analysed the reads with MiXCR anew, one entry per CDR3 protein. Of about 150,000 distinct CDR3 sequences detected, around a quarter appear once; the ten largest clones hold roughly 9.8%. The sample consisted of PBMCs. The receptors were sampled from a human donor in good health (CMV status not recorded). Some clones in this sample may be carry-over from other donors' samples.

Concerning this clonotype: This may arise from a read error, as a much more abundant clone is one base away. V is TRBV4-1 and J is TRBJ2-2, with TRBD1 as a possible D gene (6 bases). Germline assignment: CDR1 MGHRA and CDR2 YSYEKL. This CDR3 is built from 16 residues. The CDR3 loop reads CASSQEPGANTGELIF. The DNA for the CDR3 is TGCGCCAGCAGCCAAGAGCCAGGGGCGAACACCGGGGAGCTGATTTTT.

The J gene is TRBJ2-7, the V gene TRBV12-3 or TRBV12-4; 12 nucleotides align to TRBD2. The trim removed 5 bases at V and 4 bases at J, leaving 6 bases unmatched. The CDR3 spans 15 residues. This chain's CDR3 is CASSPRTSGKYEQYF. The CDR3 region has the DNA TGTGCCAGCAGTCCCCGGACTAGCGGGAAATACGAGCAGTACTTC.

This clonotype is medium-sized by share. The gene calls are TRBV7-2 and TRBJ2-7, with TRBD2 as a possible D gene (5 bases). Germline CDR1 and CDR2: SGHTA and FQGNSA. The CDR3 is made up of 14 amino acids. Trimming took 0 bases from V and 0 from J, leaving 6 bases between them. In DNA, the CDR3 is TGTGCCAGCAGCTTAGCGGGGAGCTCCTACGAGCAGTACTTC. This sequence encodes CASSLAGSSYEQYF.

The rearrangement joins TRBV7-2 to TRBJ2-7, with D perhaps matching TRBD1 or TRBD2 (5 bases each). The germline CDR1 and CDR2 sequences are SGHTA and FQGNSA. The CDR3 extends over 14 amino acids. The ends were cut back, 0 bases at V and 2 bases at J, with 8 bases in the middle. CDR3 coding DNA: TGTGCCAGCAGCTTAGCCGGGACCGCCTACGAGCAGTACTTC. Its translation is CASSLAGTAYEQYF. Drawing the rest from reference TRBV7-2 and TRBJ2-7, the complete variable domain is GAGVSQSPSNKVTEKGKDVELRCDPISGHTALYWYRQSLGQGLEFLIYFQGNSAPDKSGLPSDRFSAERTGGSVSTLTIQRTQQEDSAVYLCASSLAGTAYEQYFGPGTRLTVT.

The V and J genes are TRBV12-3 or TRBV12-4 and TRBJ1-1; 8 nucleotides align to TRBD1. The V gene end was trimmed by 5 bases and the J gene end by 8 bases; junction bases not matched to a gene: 7. CDR3 size: 13 residues. CDR3 nucleotides: TGTGCCAGCAGTCCCCAGACAGGGGCAGAAGCTTTCTTT. Its translation is CASSPQTGAEAFF.

The sample holds one count of this clonotype. V usage is TRBV30 and J usage is TRBJ2-7, with 8 bases that match TRBD1. The V and J ends lost 5 bases and 6 bases, in that order; junction bases with no gene match: 3. Germline CDR1 and CDR2: GTSNPN and SVGIG (reference sequence). The CDR3 loop spans 11 amino acids. The CDR3 DNA sequence: TGTGCCTGGCGGACAGGGCGCGAGCAGTACTTC. Translated, it gives CAWRTGREQYF. The whole variable domain, remainder taken from reference TRBV30 and TRBJ2-7, is SQTIHQWPATLVQPVGSPLSLECTVEGTSNPNLYWYRQAAGRGLQLLFYSVGIGQISSEVPQNLSASRPQDRQFILSSKKLLLSDSGFYLCAWRTGREQYFGPGTRLTVT.

The rearrangement uses TRBV6-2 or TRBV6-3 and TRBJ2-7; 8 bases agree with TRBD2. Germline CDR1 and CDR2: MNHEY and SVGEGT. CDR3 size: 13 residues. The ends lost 6 bases at V and 2 bases at J; junction bases unmatched: 3. Here the CDR3 DNA reads TGTGCCAGCAGCTTGACTAGCGCCTACGAGCAGTACTTC. Protein sequence: CASSLTSAYEQYF.

This clonotype appeared many times. The chain combines TRBV7-9 with TRBJ2-7; 7 nucleotides agree with TRBD2. Germline V gene sequence: CDR1 SEHNR, CDR2 FQNEAQ (reference sequence). V lost 3 bases to trimming and J lost 3 bases; unmatched junction nucleotides: 8. This CDR3 has 15 residues. In DNA form, the CDR3 reads TGTGCCAGCAGCTTTCTTCCCGGGGGGAGCTACGAGCAGTACTTC. This encodes CASSFLPGGSYEQYF.

This clonotype has ten or more counts. The chain joins TRBV7-2 to TRBJ1-2; D is uncertain. CDR1 is SGHTA, CDR2 FQGNSA, per germline. V was clipped by 5 bases and J by 8 bases, with 12 bases between them. The CDR3 consists of 12 residues. As DNA, the CDR3 is TGTGCCAGCAGCCCGCAACTGGGGGGCTACACCTTC. It encodes CASSPQLGGYTF.

Regarding this clonotype: Its ends do not fully match the called genes, so a read error is possible. V and J are TRBV12-3 or TRBV12-4 and TRBJ1-5; D not resolved. The CDR3 has 14 residues. The CDR3 DNA sequence: TGTCCCAGCAGTTTATCAGGAGACAATCAGCCCCAGCATTTT. This gives the protein CPSSLSGDNQPQHF.

This chain links TRBV29-1 with TRBJ1-5; D uncertain. Germline V lookup: CDR1 SQVTM, CDR2 ANQGSEA. CDR3 size: 13 residues. Trimming shortened V by 2 bases and J by 8 bases, and 13 bases separated the two germline ends. CDR3 residues: CSVEFGVGEPQHF. The CDR3 nucleotides read TGCAGCGTTGAATTCGGCGTCGGGGAGCCCCAGCATTTT.

In its sample, this clonotype was seen many times. The CDR3, as DNA: TGTGCCAGCAGTGTCGGACAGGGGAACAATCAGCCCCAGCATTTT. Encoded protein: CASSVGQGNNQPQHF. This chain uses TRBV12-3 or TRBV12-4 with TRBJ1-5, with 9 bases lining up with TRBD1. This CDR3 is 15 amino acids long. V was pared by 5 bases and J by 3 bases, with 5 bases of the junction left unmatched.

Only one count was recorded for this clonotype. A much larger clone is a single base away; this may be a read error. The chain employs TRBV7-2 and TRBJ2-7; a possible D gene is TRBD2 (5 bases). CDR1 and CDR2 (germline): SGHTA, FQGNSA. The CDR3 runs 14 residues. CDR3 loop: CVSSSREPAYEQYF. Here the CDR3 DNA reads TGTGTCAGCAGCTCTAGGGAGCCCGCCTACGAGCAGTACTTC.

This clonotype was picked up many times. The V gene is TRBV7-8, the J gene TRBJ1-5; unclear D gene. The CDR3 extends over 16 amino acids. V was shortened by 5 bases and J by 0 bases, with 14 bases between the two germline ends. Germline CDR1 is SGHVS and CDR2 is FQNEAQ. The CDR3 sequence is CASSAGRGNSNQPQHF. DNA of the CDR3: TGTGCCAGCAGCGCCGGACGGGGAAATAGCAATCAGCCCCAGCATTTT. Drawing the rest from reference TRBV7-8 and TRBJ1-5, the complete variable domain is GAGVSQSPRYKVAKRGQDVALRCDPISGHVSLFWYQQALGQGPEFLTYFQNEAQLDKSGLPSDRFFAERPEGSVSTLKIQRTQQEDSAVYLCASSAGRGNSNQPQHFGDGTRLSIL.

The chain recombines TRBV29-1 with TRBJ2-3, with 9 bases fitting TRBD2. This CDR3 has 14 residues. The germline CDR1 and CDR2 sequences are SQVTM and ANQGSEA. Trimming cost V 6 bases and J 0 bases; bases outside gene matches: 4. CDR3 nucleotide sequence: TGCAGCGTCCATAGCGGGGGAAGCACAGATACGCAGTATTTT. The encoded protein is CSVHSGGSTDTQYF.